Given below is one T cell receptor beta chain in context. TCR beta CDR3 sequences were amplified from RNA transcripts. A set of HTBI primers served as the primers for a first-round RT-PCR of the TCR CDR3. TCRdb reprocessed the multiplex PCR reads via MiXCR and lists one record per CDR3 protein. The data hold 560,000 or so distinct CDR3 sequences, with about 43% observed a single time. This record comes from a study of T cells in Graves' hyperthyroidism and ophthalmopathy. This CDR3 is 14 amino acids long. Trimming at V came to 4 bases and at J to 2 bases, leaving 7 bases not matched to a gene. Germline assignment: CDR1 SQVTM and CDR2 ANQGSEA.

What was sequenced was peripheral blood or thyroid tissue (not recorded which). This chain connects TRBV29-1 to TRBJ2-5; TRBD1 matches 7 bases. The clonotype was recovered from a woman under 30 with Graves' hyperthyroidism. The CDR3 here is CSVGPRGMQETQYF. CDR3 in DNA: TGCAGCGTTGGCCCCAGGGGGATGCAAGAGACCCAGTACTTC. Variable domain in full (rest from reference TRBV29-1 and TRBJ2-5): SAVISQKPSRDICQRGTSLTIQCQVDSQVTMMFWYRQQPGQSLTLIATANQGSEATYESGFVIDKFPISRPNLTFSTLTVSNMSPEDSSIYLCSVGPRGMQETQYFGPGTRLLVL.